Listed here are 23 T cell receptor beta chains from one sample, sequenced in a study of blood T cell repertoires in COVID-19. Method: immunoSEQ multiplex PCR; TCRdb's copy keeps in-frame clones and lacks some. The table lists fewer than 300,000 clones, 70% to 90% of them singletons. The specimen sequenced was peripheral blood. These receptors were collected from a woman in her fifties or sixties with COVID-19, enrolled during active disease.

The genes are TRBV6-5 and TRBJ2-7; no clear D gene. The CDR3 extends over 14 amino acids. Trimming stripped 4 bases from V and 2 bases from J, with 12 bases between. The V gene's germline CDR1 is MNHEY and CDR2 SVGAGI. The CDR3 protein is CASSSRARTYEQYF. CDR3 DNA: TGTGCCAGCAGTTCTCGAGCGCGCACCTACGAGCAGTACTTC.

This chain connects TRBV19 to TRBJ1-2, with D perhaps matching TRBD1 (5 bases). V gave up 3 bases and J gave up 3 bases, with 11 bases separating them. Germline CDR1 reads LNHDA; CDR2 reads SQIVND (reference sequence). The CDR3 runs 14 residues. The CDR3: CASSIRGTHYGYTF. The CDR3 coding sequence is TGTGCCAGTAGTATCCGCGGGACCCACTATGGCTACACCTTC.

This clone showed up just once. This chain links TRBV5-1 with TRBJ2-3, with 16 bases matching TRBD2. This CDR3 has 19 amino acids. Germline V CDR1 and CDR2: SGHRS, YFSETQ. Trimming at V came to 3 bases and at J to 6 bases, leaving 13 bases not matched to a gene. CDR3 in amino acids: CASSSPPGLAGGGSDTQYF. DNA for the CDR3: TGCGCCAGCAGCTCACCCCCGGGACTAGCGGGAGGGGGTAGTGATACGCAGTATTTT.

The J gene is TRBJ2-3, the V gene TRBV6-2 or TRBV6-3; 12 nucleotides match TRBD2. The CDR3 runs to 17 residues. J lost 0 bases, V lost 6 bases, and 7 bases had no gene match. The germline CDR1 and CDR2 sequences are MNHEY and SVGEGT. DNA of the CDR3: TGTGCCAGCAGCCCCCGGACTAGCGGGACTAGCACAGATACGCAGTATTTT. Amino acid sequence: CASSPRTSGTSTDTQYF.

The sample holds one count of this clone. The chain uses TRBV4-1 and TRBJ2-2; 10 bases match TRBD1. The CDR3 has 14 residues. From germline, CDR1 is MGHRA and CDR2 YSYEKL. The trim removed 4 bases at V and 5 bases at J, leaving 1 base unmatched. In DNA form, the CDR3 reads TGCGCCAGCAGCCTGGACAGGGGGACCGGGGAGCTGTTTTTT. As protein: CASSLDRGTGELFF.

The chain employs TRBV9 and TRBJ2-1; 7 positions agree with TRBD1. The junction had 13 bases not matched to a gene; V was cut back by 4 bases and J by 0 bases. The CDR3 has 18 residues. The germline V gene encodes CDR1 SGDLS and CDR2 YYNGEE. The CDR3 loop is CASSSSRATGRSYNEQFF. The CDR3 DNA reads TGTGCCAGCAGCTCGAGCAGAGCGACAGGGCGCTCCTACAATGAGCAGTTCTTC.

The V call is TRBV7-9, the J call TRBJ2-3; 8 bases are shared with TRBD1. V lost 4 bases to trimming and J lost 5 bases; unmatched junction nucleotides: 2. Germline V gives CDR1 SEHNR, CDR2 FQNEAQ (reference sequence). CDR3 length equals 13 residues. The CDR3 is CASSWTGKDTQYF. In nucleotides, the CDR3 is TGTGCCAGCAGCTGGACAGGGAAAGATACGCAGTATTTT.

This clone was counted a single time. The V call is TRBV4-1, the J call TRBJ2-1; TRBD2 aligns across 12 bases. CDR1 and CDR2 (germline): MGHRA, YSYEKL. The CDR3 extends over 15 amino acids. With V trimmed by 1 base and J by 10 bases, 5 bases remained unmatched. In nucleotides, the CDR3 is TGCGCCAGCAGCCAAGCGACTAGCGGGAGAAAGGAGCAGTTCTTC. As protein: CASSQATSGRKEQFF.

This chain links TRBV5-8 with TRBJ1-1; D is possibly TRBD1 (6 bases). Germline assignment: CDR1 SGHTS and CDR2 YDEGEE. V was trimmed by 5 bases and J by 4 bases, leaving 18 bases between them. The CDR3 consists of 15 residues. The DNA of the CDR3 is TGTGCCAGCAGGTGGGGTACAGGGCCGGTCACTGAAGCTTTCTTT. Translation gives CASRWGTGPVTEAFF.

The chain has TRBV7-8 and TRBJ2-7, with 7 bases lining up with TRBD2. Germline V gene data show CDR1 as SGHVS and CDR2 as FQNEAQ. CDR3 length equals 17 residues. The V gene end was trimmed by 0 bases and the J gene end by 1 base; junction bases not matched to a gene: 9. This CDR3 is CASSLASIGLESYEQYF. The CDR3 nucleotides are TGTGCCAGCAGCTTAGCGAGTATAGGACTAGAGTCCTACGAGCAGTACTTC.

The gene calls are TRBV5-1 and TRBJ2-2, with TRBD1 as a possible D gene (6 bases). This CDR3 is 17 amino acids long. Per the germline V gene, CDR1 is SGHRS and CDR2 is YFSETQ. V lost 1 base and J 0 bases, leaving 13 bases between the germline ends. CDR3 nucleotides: TGCGCCAGCAGCTTGTGGCAGGGGTTAACGAACACCGGGGAGCTGTTTTTT. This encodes CASSLWQGLTNTGELFF.

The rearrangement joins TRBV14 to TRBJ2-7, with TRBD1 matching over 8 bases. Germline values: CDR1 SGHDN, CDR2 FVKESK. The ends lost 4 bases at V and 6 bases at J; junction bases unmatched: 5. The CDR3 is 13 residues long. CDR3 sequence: CASSLAGTGEQYF. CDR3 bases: TGTGCCAGCAGCCTGGCCGGGACAGGCGAGCAGTACTTC.

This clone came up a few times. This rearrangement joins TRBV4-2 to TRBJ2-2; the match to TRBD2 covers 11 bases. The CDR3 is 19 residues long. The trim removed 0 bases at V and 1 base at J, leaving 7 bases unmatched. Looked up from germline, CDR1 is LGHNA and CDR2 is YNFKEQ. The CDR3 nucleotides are TGTGCCAGCAGCCAAGATGGGCTAGCGGGAGGTGTGAACACCGGGGAGCTGTTTTTT. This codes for CASSQDGLAGGVNTGELFF.

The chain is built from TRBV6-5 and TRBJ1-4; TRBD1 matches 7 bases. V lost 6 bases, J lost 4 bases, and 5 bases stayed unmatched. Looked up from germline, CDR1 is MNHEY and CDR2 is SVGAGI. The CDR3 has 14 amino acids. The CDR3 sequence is CASSWGQRNEKLFF. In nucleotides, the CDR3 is TGTGCCAGCAGCTGGGGACAGCGTAATGAAAAACTGTTTTTT.

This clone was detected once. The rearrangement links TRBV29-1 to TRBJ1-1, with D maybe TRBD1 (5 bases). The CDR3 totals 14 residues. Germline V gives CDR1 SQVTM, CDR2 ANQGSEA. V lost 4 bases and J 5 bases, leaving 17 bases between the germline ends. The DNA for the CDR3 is TGCAGCGTTGGGGGCGGTGGGGATTATACTGAAGCTTTCTTT. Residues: CSVGGGGDYTEAFF.

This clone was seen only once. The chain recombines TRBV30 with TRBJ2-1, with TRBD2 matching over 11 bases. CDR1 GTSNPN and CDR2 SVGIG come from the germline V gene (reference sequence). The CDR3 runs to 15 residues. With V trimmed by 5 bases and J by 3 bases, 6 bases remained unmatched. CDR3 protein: CAWALGLADYNEQFF. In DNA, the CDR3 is TGTGCCTGGGCTCTGGGACTAGCGGACTACAATGAGCAGTTCTTC. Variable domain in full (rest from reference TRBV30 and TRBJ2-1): SQTIHQWPATLVQPVGSPLSLECTVEGTSNPNLYWYRQAAGRGLQLLFYSVGIGQISSEVPQNLSASRPQDRQFILSSKKLLLSDSGFYLCAWALGLADYNEQFFGPGTRLTVL.

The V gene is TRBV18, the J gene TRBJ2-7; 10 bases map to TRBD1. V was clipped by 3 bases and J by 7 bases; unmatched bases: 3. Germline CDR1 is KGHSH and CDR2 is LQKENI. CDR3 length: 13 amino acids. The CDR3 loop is CASSPGTGEEQYF. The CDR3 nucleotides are TGTGCCAGCTCACCCGGGACAGGGGAAGAGCAGTACTTC.

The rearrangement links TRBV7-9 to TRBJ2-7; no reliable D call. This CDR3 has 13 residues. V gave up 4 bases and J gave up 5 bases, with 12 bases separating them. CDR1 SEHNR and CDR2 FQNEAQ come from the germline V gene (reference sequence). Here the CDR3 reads CASSSPGFHEQYF. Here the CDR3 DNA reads TGTGCCAGCAGCTCCCCCGGGTTCCACGAGCAGTACTTC.

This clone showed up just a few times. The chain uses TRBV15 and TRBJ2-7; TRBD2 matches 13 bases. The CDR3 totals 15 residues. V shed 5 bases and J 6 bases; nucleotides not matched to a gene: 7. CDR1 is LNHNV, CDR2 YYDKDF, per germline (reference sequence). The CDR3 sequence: CATSARLAGGPEQYF. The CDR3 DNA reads TGTGCCACCAGCGCTCGACTAGCGGGAGGCCCCGAGCAGTACTTC.

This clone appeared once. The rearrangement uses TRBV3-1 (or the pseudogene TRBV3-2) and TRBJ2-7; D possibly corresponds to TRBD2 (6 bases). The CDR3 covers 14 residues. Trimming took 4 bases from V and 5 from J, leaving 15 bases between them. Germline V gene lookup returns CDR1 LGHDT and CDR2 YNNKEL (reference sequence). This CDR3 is CASSRRASADEQYF. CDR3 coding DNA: TGTGCCAGCAGCCGGAGAGCTAGCGCCGACGAGCAGTACTTC.

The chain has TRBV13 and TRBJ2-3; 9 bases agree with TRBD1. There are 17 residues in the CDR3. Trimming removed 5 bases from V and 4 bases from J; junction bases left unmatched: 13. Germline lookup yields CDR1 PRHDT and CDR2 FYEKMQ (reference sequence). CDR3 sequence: CASSPRGDRGYADTQYF. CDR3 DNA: TGTGCCAGCAGCCCTAGGGGAGACAGGGGGTACGCAGATACGCAGTATTTT.

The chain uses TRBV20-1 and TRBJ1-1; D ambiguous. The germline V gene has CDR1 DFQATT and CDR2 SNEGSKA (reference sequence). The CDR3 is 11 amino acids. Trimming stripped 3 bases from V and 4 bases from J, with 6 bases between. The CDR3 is CSASVATEAFF. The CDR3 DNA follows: TGCAGTGCTAGCGTGGCCACTGAAGCTTTCTTT.

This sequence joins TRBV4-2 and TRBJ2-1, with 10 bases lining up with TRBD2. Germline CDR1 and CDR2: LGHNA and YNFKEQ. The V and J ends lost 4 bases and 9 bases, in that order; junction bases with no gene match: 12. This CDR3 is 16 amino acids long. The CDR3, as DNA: TGTGCCAGCAGCCCCCACCTGGAGCGGGAGGGCATTGAGCAGTTCTTC. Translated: CASSPHLEREGIEQFF.